This paragraph covers one T cell receptor beta chain sequence. This sample was taken from a study of blood T cell repertoires in COVID-19. Background on the study: Collection of acute and convalescent COVID-19 samples took place in the United States, Italy and Spain. T cells, B-cell-depleted T cells, or PBMCs supplied cDNA or gDNA.

The CDR3 loop spans 15 amino acids. Germline V lookup: CDR1 MDHEN, CDR2 SYDVKM. J lost 0 bases, V lost 6 bases, and 8 bases had no gene match. In the study's own analysis: How many nucleated cells were present was estimated from reference gene primer amplification. The assay was immunoSEQ multiplex PCR, and TCRdb's table has in-frame clones only and misses some. For V, J and clone size, that table is used; D and trimming come from the DNA. The sample has approximately 160,000 clones, about 83% seen once. V usage is TRBV28 and J usage is TRBJ2-7; 7 bases are a match to TRBD1. The sequenced sample was peripheral blood. The clonotype comes from a man aged 35 to 55 who had recovered from COVID-19. The DNA for the CDR3 is TGTGCCAGCAGCTTCACAGGGGCCAGCTCCTACGAGCAGTACTTC. Residues: CASSFTGASSYEQYF.